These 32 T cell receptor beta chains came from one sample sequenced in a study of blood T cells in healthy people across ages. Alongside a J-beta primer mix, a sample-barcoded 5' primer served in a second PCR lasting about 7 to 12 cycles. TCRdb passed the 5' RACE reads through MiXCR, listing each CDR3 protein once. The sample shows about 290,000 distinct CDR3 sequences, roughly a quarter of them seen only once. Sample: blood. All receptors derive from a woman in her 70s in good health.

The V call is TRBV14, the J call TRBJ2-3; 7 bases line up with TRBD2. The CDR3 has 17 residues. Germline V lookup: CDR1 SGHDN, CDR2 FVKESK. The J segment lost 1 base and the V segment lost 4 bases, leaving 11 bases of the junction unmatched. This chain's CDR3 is CASSRTKSGTRTDTQYF. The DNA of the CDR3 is TGTGCCAGCAGCCGTACCAAGAGCGGGACTCGCACAGATACGCAGTATTTT.

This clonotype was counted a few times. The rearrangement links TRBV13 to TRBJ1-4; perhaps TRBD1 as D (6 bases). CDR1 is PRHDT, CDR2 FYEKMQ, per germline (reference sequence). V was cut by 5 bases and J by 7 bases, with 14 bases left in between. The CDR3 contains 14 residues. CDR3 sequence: CASSTLRGGEKLFF. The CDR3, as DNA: TGTGCCAGCAGCACCCTCAGAGGGGGTGAAAAACTGTTTTTT.

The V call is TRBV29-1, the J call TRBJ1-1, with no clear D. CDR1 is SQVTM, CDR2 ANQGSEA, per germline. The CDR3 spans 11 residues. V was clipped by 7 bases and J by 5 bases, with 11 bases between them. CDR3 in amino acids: CSADMGTEAFF. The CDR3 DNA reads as TGCAGCGCCGATATGGGGACTGAAGCTTTCTTT.

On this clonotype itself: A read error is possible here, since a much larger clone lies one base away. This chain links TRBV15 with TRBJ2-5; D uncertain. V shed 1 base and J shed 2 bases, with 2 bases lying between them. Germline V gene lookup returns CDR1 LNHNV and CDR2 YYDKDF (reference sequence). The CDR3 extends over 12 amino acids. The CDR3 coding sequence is TGTGCCACCAGCAGAGGTCAAGAGACCCAGTACTTC. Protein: CATSRGQETQYF.

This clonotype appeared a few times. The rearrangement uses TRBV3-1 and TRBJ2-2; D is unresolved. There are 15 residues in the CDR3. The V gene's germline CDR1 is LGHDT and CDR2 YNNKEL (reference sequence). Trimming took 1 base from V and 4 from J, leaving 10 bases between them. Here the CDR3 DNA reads TGTGCCAGCAGCCAAGCCGGGTTACGCACCGGGGAGCTGTTTTTT. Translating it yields CASSQAGLRTGELFF.

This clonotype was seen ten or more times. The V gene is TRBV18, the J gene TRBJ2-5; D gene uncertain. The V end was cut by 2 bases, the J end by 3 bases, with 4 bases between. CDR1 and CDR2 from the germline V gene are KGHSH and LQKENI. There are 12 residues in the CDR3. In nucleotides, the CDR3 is TGTGCCAGCTCACCAGAAGAAGAGACCCAGTACTTC. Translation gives CASSPEEETQYF.

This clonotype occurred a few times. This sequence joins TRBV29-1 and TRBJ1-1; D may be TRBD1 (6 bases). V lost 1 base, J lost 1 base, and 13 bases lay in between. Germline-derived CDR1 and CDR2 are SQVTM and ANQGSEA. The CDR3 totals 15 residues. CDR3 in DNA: TGCAGCGTTGAAGGGGCCGGGGGCGCGAACACTGAAGCTTTCTTT. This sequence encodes CSVEGAGGANTEAFF.

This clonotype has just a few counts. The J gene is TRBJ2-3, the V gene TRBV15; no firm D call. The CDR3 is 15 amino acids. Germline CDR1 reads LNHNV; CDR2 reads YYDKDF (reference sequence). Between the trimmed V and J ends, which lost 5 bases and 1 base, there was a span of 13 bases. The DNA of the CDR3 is TGTGCCACCAGCGGAAAACGACGGGGCACAGATACGCAGTATTTT. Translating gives CATSGKRRGTDTQYF.

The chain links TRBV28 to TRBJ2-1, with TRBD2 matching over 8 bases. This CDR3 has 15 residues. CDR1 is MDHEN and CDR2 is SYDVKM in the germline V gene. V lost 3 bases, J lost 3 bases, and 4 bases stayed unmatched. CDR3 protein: CASSFGGGIYNEQFF. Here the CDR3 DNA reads TGTGCCAGCAGTTTTGGCGGGGGGATCTACAATGAGCAGTTCTTC.

The CDR3, as DNA: TGTGCCAGCAGCTTAGAGGGACTAGCGGGAGAGGGCGAGCAGTACTTC. Protein sequence: CASSLEGLAGEGEQYF. This rearrangement joins TRBV7-6 to TRBJ2-5; TRBD2 aligns across 14 bases. TRBJ2-7 matches the DNA end more closely, so the J call is doubtful. The CDR3 has 16 residues. Germline values: CDR1 SGHVS, CDR2 FNYEAQ.

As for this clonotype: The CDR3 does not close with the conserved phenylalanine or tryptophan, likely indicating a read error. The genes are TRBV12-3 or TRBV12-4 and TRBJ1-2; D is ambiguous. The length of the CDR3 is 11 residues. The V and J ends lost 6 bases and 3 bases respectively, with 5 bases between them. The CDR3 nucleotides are TGTGCCAGCAGCTCATACTATGGCTACACCTTA. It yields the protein CASSSYYGYTL.

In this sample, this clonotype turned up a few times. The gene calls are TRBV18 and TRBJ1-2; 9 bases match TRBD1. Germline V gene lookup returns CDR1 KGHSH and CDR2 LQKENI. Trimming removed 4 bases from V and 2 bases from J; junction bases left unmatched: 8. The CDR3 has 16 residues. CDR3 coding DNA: TGTGCCAGCTCACGGCGACAGGGGGAAGAGAACTATGGCTACACCTTC. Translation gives CASSRRQGEENYGYTF. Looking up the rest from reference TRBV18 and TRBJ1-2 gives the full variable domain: NAGVMQNPRHLVRRRGQEARLRCSPMKGHSHVYWYRQLPEEGLKFMVYLQKENIIDESGMPKERFSAEFPKEGPSILRIQQVVRGDSAAYFCASSRRQGEENYGYTFGSGTRLTVV.

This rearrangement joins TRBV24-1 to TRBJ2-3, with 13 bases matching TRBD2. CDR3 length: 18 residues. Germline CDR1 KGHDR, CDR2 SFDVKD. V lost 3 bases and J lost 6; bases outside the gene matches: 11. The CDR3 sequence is CATSDRPGLAGKGDTQYF. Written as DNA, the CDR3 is TGTGCCACCAGTGATCGACCGGGACTAGCGGGAAAGGGCGATACGCAGTATTTT.

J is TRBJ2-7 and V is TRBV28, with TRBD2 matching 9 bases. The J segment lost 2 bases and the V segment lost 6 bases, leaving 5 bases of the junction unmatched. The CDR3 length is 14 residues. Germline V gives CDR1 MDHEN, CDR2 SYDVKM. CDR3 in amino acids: CASRPSGTPYEQYF. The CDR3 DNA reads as TGTGCCAGCAGGCCTAGCGGGACCCCCTACGAGCAGTACTTC. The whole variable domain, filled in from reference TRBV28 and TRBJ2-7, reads DVKVTQSSRYLVKRTGEKVFLECVQDMDHENMFWYRQDPGLGLRLIYFSYDVKMKEKGDIPEGYSVSREKKERFSLILESASTNQTSMYLCASRPSGTPYEQYFGPGTRLTVT.

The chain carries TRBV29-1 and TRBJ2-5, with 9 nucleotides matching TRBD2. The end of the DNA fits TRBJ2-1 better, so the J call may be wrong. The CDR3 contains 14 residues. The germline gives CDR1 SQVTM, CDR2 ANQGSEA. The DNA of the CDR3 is TGCAGCGCGCGTAGACTAGCGGAAAACAATGAGCAGTTCTTC. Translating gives CSARRLAENNEQFF.

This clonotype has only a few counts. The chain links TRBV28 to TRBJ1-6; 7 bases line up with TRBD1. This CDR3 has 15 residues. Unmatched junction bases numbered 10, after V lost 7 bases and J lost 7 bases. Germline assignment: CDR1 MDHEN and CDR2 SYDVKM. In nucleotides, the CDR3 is TGTGCCAGCAACCCCGTGGGACAGCAAAATTCACCCCTCCACTTT. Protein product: CASNPVGQQNSPLHF.

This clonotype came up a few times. The CDR3 region is CASSLKWVGIYGYTF. CDR3 DNA sequence: TGTGCCAGCAGTTTGAAGTGGGTTGGAATTTATGGCTACACCTTC. This rearrangement joins TRBV28 to TRBJ1-2; D gene ambiguous. Trimming shortened V by 3 bases and J by 5 bases, and 16 bases separated the two germline ends. Germline lookup yields CDR1 MDHEN and CDR2 SYDVKM. CDR3 length: 15 amino acids.

The chain's CDR3 is CSARETWGETQYF. The CDR3 DNA is TGCAGTGCTAGAGAGACCTGGGGAGAGACCCAGTACTTC. The rearrangement links TRBV20-1 to TRBJ2-5; D remains unclear. The CDR3 length is 13 residues. The V end lost 0 bases, the J end lost 4 bases, and 9 bases lay between the germline ends. Germline V gene lookup returns CDR1 DFQATT and CDR2 SNEGSKA (reference sequence).

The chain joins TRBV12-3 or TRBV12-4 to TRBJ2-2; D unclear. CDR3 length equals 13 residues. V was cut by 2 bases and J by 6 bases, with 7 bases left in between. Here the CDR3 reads CASSLSQAGELFF. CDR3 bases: TGTGCCAGCAGTTTATCCCAGGCCGGGGAGCTGTTTTTT.

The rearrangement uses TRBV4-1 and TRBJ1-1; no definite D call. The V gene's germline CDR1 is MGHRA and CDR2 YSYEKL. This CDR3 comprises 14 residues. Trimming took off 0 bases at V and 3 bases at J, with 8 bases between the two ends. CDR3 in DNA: TGCGCCAGCAGCCAAGAAAGGGAGGACACTGAAGCTTTCTTT. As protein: CASSQEREDTEAFF.

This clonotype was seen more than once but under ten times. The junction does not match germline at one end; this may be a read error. CDR3 region: CASSAQSRAGDERFF. The CDR3, as DNA: TGTGCCAGCAGTGCCCAGTCGCGGGCGGGAGACGAGCGGTTCTTC. The V call is TRBV6-1, the J call TRBJ2-5; 7 nucleotides line up with TRBD2. CDR1 MNHNS and CDR2 SASEGT come from the germline V gene. CDR3 length: 15 residues.

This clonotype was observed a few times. The CDR3 here is CASSSKDATYNEQFF. In nucleotides, the CDR3 is TGTGCCAGCAGCTCCAAGGACGCAACCTACAATGAGCAGTTCTTC. The chain is built from TRBV7-8 and TRBJ2-1; D call uncertain. CDR1 SGHVS and CDR2 FQNEAQ come from the germline V gene. Trimming took off 4 bases at V and 2 bases at J, with 12 bases between the two ends. This CDR3 is built from 15 residues.

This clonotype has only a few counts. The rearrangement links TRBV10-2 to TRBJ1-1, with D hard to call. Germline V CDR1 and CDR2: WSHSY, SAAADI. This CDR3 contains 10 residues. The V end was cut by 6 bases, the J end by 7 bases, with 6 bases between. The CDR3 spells CASRDDEAFF. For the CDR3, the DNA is TGCGCCAGCAGGGACGATGAAGCTTTCTTT.

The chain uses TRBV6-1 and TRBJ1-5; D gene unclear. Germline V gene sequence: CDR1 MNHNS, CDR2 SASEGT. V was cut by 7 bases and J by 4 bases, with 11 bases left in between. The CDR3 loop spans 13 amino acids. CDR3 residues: CASIEGYNQPQHF. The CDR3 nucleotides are TGTGCCAGCATCGAGGGTTATAATCAGCCCCAGCATTTT.

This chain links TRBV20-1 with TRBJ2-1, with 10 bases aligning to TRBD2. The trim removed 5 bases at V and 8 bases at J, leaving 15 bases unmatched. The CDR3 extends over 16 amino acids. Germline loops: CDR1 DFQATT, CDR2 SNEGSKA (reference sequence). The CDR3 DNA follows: TGCAGTGCTCCCCGGGGGCTAGCGGGAGTGGGGGATGAGCAGTTCTTC. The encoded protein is CSAPRGLAGVGDEQFF.

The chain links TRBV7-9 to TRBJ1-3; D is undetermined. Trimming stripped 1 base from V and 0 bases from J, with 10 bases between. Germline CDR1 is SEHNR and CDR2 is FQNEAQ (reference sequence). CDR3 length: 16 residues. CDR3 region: CASSLGSLSSGNTIYF. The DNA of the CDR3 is TGTGCCAGCAGCTTAGGCAGCTTGAGCTCTGGAAACACCATATATTTT.

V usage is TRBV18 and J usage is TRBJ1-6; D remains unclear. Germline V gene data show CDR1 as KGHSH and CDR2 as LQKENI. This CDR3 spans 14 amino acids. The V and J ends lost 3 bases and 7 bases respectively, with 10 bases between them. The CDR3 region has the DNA TGTGCCAGCTCACCTACAGTTGTAAATTCACCCCTCCACTTT. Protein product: CASSPTVVNSPLHF.

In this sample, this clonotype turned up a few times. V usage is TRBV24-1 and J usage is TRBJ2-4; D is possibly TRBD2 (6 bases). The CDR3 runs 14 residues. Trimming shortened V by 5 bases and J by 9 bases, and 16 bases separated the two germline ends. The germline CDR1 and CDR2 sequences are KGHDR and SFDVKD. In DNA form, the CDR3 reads TGTGCCACCAGTGCGGGAGCAACGGGAAGCATTCAGTACTTC. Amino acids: CATSAGATGSIQYF.

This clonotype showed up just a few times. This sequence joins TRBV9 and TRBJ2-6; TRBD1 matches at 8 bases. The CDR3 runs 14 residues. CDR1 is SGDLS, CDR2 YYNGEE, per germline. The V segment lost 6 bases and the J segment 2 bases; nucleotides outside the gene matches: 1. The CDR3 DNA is TGTGCCAGCACGACAGGGGCTGGGGCCAACGTCCTGACTTTC. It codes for CASTTGAGANVLTF.

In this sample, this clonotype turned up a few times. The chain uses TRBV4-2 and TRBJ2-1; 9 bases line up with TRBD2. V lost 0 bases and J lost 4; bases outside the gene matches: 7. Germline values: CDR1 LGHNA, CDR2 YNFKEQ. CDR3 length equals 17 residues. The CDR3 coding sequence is TGTGCCAGCAGCCAAGATTGGGTGACTAGCGGTTACAATGAGCAGTTCTTC. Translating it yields CASSQDWVTSGYNEQFF.

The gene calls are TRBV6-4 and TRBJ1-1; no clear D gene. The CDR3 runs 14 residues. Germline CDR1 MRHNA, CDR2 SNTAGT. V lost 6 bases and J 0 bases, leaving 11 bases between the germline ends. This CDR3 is CASSRTHMNTEAFF. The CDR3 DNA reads TGTGCCAGCAGCCGAACGCATATGAACACTGAAGCTTTCTTT.

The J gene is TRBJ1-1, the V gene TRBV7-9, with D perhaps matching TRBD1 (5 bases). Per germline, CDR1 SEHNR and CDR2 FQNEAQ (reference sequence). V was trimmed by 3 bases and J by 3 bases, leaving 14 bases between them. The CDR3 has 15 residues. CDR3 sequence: CASSLSLAGDTEAFF. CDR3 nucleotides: TGTGCCAGCAGCTTGAGCCTAGCGGGGGACACTGAAGCTTTCTTT. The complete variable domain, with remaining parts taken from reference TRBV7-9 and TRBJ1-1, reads DTGVSQNPRHKITKRGQNVTFRCDPISEHNRLYWYRQTLGQGPEFLTYFQNEAQLEKSRLLSDRFSAERPKGSFSTLEIQRTEQGDSAMYLCASSLSLAGDTEAFFGQGTRLTVV.